The rows below give T cell receptor beta chains drawn from one sample of a study of blood T cell repertoires in COVID-19. Clones were read by immunoSEQ multiplex PCR, and TCRdb kept only the in-frame ones, dropping some. The profile covers approximately 150,000 clones, with approximately 91% appearing a single time and about 4.9% taken by the ten largest. Input material: peripheral blood. The source is a man between 18 and 29 years old with COVID-19, enrolled during active disease. CDR3s include the opening cysteine and the closing phenylalanine or tryptophan. The D gene is left open where the match is weak. Size tells how often a clone was seen (once, few, many) or the class of an expanded clone, and some rows leave it out.

NA TRBJ1-1 TRBV19 TRBD1 CASSPTGALTDTEAFF TGTGCCAGTAGTCCAACAGGGGCCCTGACTGACACTGAAGCTTTCTTT
NA TRBJ2-2 TRBV6-5 NA CATKRGSANTGELFF TGTGCCACCAAAAGAGGCAGCGCGAACACCGGGGAGCTGTTTTTT
NA TRBJ2-3 TRBV12-1 NA CASSFRREALGPDTQYF TGTGCCAGCAGCTTTCGGCGGGAGGCCCTGGGCCCAGATACGCAGTATTTT
few TRBJ2-1 TRBV7-2 NA CASSLSEGFDNEQFF TGTGCCAGCAGCTTATCGGAGGGATTCGACAATGAGCAGTTCTTC
once TRBJ2-7 TRBV28 NA CASSRDSRASYEQYF TGTGCCAGCAGCCGTGACAGTCGAGCCTCCTACGAGCAGTACTTC
NA TRBJ2-7 TRBV29-1 TRBD2 CSVLSGGPYEQYF TGCAGCGTTTTGTCGGGAGGCCCCTACGAGCAGTACTTC
NA TRBJ2-7 TRBV6-2/TRBV6-3 NA CASSYDSHSYEQYF TGTGCCAGCAGTTACGATAGCCACTCCTACGAGCAGTACTTC
NA TRBJ1-1 TRBV29-1 NA CSVKGMMNTEAFF TGCAGCGTTAAGGGGATGATGAACACTGAAGCTTTCTTT
few TRBJ1-5 TRBV11-2 NA CASSLELRQPQHF TGTGCCAGCAGCTTAGAATTGCGTCAGCCCCAGCATTTT
NA TRBJ2-1 TRBV2 NA CASSESGAREEQFF TGTGCCAGCAGTGAATCCGGGGCCCGGGAGGAGCAGTTCTTC
NA TRBJ2-1 TRBV9 NA CASSVVSGNEQFF TGTGCCAGCAGCGTAGTTAGCGGCAATGAGCAGTTCTTC
NA TRBJ2-6 TRBV2 TRBD2 CASSTSPPGGLSGANVLTF TGTGCCAGCAGTACTTCCCCCCCGGGAGGACTCTCTGGGGCCAACGTCCTGACTTTC
NA TRBJ2-1 TRBV10-3 TRBD2 CAILGVREGRKQFF TGTGCCATCCTGGGCGTGCGGGAGGGCCGAAAGCAGTTCTTC
NA TRBJ1-1 TRBV12-3/TRBV12-4 NA CASSLGGNTEAFF TGTGCCAGCAGTTTAGGAGGAAACACTGAAGCTTTCTTT
NA TRBJ2-1 TRBV7-2 NA CASSLEGGKNNEQFF TGTGCCAGCAGCTTAGAAGGAGGGAAAAACAATGAGCAGTTCTTC
NA TRBJ2-2 TRBV28 TRBD1 CASSLYRRDRGTGELFF TGTGCCAGCAGTTTATACCGCCGGGACAGGGGAACCGGGGAGCTGTTTTTT
NA TRBJ1-6 TRBV28 NA CASSLVGGRSPLHF TGTGCCAGCAGTTTAGTGGGGGGGCGATCACCCCTCCACTTT
NA TRBJ1-6 TRBV2 NA CASSLGAARNSPLHF TGTGCCAGCTCCCTTGGGGCAGCTCGAAATTCACCCCTCCACTTT
NA TRBJ1-2 TRBV5-4 TRBD1 CASSPPGQGASRHGYTF TGTGCCAGCAGCCCCCCGGGACAGGGGGCCTCAAGGCATGGCTACACCTTC
NA TRBJ1-4 TRBV29-1 TRBD1 CSVRDRGEKLLF TGCAGCGTCCGGGACAGGGGTGAAAAACTGCTTTTT
NA TRBJ1-4 TRBV5-4 NA CASSLDGGEKLFF TGTGCCAGCAGCTTGGACGGGGGTGAAAAACTGTTTTTT
NA TRBJ2-1 TRBV19 TRBD1 CASTLGAVETGQGDNEQFF TGTGCCAGTACTTTGGGGGCGGTTGAAACGGGACAGGGAGACAATGAGCAGTTCTTC
NA TRBJ1-5 TRBV30 TRBD1 CAWGVEGAQPQHF TGTGCCTGGGGGGTTGAGGGGGCTCAGCCCCAGCATTTT
NA TRBJ1-1 TRBV6-5 NA CASSYYKTGDTEAFF TGTGCCAGCAGTTACTATAAGACAGGCGACACTGAAGCTTTCTTT
NA TRBJ1-1 TRBV3-1/TRBV3-2 TRBD1 CASSQDHRGGTEAFF TGTGCCAGCAGCCAAGATCACAGGGGGGGCACTGAAGCTTTCTTT
NA TRBJ1-2 TRBV24-1 TRBD1 CATSASGTVYGYTF TGTGCCACCAGTGCATCCGGGACAGTCTATGGCTACACCTTC
NA TRBJ1-6 TRBV28 NA CASRRGYSPLHF TGTGCCAGCCGGAGAGGATATTCACCCCTCCACTTT
NA TRBJ2-1 TRBV5-1 TRBD2 CASSVGLDRRFNEQFF TGCGCCAGCAGCGTAGGACTAGATCGGAGGTTCAATGAGCAGTTCTTC
NA TRBJ2-7 TRBV7-9 TRBD1 CASSLPWTGPNSYEQYF TGTGCCAGCAGCTTACCGTGGACAGGGCCCAACTCCTACGAGCAGTACTTC
NA TRBJ1-6 TRBV3-1/TRBV3-2 NA CASSQGPRNSPLHF TGTGCCAGCAGCCAAGGCCCGAGGAATTCACCCCTCCACTTT
NA TRBJ2-1 TRBV24-1 TRBD2 CATSDSGLAGGLENEQFF TGTGCCACCAGTGATTCGGGACTAGCGGGAGGGCTTGAGAATGAGCAGTTCTTC
NA TRBJ1-4 TRBV19 TRBD1 CASSIRDRNEKLLF TGTGCCAGTAGTATTCGGGACAGAAATGAAAAACTGCTTTTT
NA TRBJ2-7 TRBV19 TRBD2 CASSLLAGVRDEQYF TGTGCCAGTAGTTTGCTAGCGGGAGTTCGTGACGAGCAGTACTTC
NA TRBJ1-1 TRBV28 NA CASSWGGRQVTEAFF TGTGCCAGCAGTTGGGGCGGCCGCCAAGTCACTGAAGCTTTCTTT